Below, one T cell receptor beta chain is given with its context. Its antigen is unidentified. The study ran its PCR with 60 Vbeta and 13 Jbeta primers. Method: immunoSEQ multiplex PCR; TCRdb's copy keeps in-frame clones and lacks some. The repertoire holds 100,000 or so clones, with around three quarters as singletons. This entry is derived from a study of cytomegalovirus exposure and HLA in healthy donors. Study-level results: It was likely that a cluster of highly shared sequence variants was a sequencing artifact.

This CDR3 contains 12 residues. The V end lost 1 base, the J end lost 5 bases, and 6 bases lay between the germline ends. CDR1 is SGHDT and CDR2 is YYEEEE in the germline V gene. The clonotype originates from a woman aged 50 to 65 in good health and CMV-seropositive. Sequenced material: PBMCs. The chain uses TRBV5-6 and TRBJ1-1; D call uncertain. The CDR3 region has the DNA TGTGCCAGCAGCTTGAAGAGAACTGAAGCTTTCTTT. It yields the protein CASSLKRTEAFF.